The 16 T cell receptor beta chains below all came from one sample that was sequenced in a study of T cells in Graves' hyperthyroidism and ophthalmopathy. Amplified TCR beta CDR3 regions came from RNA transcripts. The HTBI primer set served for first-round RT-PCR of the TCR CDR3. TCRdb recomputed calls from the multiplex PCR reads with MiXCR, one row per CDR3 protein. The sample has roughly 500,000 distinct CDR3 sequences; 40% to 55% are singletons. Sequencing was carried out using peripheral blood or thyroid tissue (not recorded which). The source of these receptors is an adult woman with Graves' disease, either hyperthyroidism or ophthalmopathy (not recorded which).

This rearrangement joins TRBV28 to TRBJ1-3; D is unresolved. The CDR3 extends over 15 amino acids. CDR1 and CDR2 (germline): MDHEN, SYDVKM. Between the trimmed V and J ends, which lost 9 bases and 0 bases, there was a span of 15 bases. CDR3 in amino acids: CASSLDFNSGNTIYF. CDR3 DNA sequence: TGTGCCAGTAGTCTTGATTTTAACTCTGGAAACACCATATATTTT.

The CDR3 loop is CASSRGPGGTYEQYF. The CDR3 nucleotides are TGTGCCAGTAGTAGGGGGCCTGGGGGGACCTACGAGCAGTACTTC. The J gene is TRBJ2-7, the V gene TRBV19, with D perhaps given as TRBD1 or TRBD2 (6 bases each). Germline values: CDR1 LNHDA, CDR2 SQIVND (reference sequence). The CDR3 has 15 residues. The V and J ends lost 4 bases and 2 bases respectively, with 15 bases between them.

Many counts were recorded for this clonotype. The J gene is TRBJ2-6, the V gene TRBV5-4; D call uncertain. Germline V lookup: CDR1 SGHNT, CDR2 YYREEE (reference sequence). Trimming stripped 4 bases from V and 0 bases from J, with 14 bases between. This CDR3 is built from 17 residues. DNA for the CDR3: TGTGCCAGCAGCCCGGGTGCTCGTGGCTCTGGGGCCAACGTCCTGACTTTC. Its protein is CASSPGARGSGANVLTF.

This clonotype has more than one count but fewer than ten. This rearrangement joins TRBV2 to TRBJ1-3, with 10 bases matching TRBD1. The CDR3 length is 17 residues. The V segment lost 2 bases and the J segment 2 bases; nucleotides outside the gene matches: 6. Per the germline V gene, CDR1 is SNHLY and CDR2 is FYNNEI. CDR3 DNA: TGTGCCAGCAGTGAATTCAGGACAGGGGGTGCTGGAAACACCATATATTTT. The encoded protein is CASSEFRTGGAGNTIYF.

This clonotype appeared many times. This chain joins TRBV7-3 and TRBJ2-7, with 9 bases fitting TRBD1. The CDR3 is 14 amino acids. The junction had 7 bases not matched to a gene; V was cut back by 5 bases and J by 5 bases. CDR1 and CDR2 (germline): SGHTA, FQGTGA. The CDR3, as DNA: TGTGCCAGCAGCCCCACGGGACAGGGTCACGAGCAGTACTTC. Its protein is CASSPTGQGHEQYF.

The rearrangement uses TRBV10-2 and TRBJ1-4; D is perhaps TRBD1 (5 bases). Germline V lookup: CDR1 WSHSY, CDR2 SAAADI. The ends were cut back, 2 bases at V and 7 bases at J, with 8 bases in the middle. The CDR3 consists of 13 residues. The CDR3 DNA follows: TGCGCCAGCAGTGAGACAGGATCTGAAAAACTGTTTTTT. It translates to CASSETGSEKLFF.

The CDR3 region is CSARDRIRDDGYTF. The CDR3 bases are TGCAGTGCTAGAGATCGGATCCGGGACGATGGCTACACCTTC. The chain links TRBV20-1 to TRBJ1-2, with D maybe TRBD1 (5 bases). This CDR3 contains 14 residues. V lost 0 bases and J 6 bases, leaving 14 bases between the germline ends. Looked up from germline, CDR1 is DFQATT and CDR2 is SNEGSKA (reference sequence).

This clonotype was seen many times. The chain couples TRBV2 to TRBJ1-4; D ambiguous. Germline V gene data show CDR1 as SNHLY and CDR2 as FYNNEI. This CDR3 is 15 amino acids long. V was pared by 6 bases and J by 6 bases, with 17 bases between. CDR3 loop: CASRSGPTTYEKLFF. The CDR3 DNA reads TGTGCCAGCAGGAGCGGACCGACGACTTATGAAAAACTGTTTTTT.

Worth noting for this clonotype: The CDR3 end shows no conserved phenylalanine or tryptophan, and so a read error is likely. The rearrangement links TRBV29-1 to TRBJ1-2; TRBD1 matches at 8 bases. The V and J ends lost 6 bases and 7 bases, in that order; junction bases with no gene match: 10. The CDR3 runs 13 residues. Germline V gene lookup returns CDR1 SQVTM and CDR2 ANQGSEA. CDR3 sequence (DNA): TGCAGCGTCGAGACAGGGGTCTCTGGTGGCTACACCTCC. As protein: CSVETGVSGGYTS.

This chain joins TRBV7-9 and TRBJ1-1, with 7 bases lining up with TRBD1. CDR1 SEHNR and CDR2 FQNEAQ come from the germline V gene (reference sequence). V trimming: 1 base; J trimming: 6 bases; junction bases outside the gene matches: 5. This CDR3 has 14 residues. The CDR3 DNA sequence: TGTGCCAGCAGCTTAGAATGGACAGGAGCTGAAGCTTTCTTT. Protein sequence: CASSLEWTGAEAFF.

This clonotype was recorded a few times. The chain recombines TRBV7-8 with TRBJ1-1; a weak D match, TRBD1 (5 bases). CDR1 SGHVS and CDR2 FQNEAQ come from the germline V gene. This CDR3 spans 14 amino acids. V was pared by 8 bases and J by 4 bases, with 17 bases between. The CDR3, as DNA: TGTGCCAGCTTGCCTCAGGCGGGGGTCACTGAAGCTTTCTTT. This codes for CASLPQAGVTEAFF.

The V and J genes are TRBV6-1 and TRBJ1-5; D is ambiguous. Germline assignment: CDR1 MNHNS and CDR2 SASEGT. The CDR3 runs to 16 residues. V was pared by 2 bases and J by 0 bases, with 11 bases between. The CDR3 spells CASSEWQLYSNQPQHF. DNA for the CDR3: TGTGCCAGCAGTGAATGGCAGCTTTATAGCAATCAGCCCCAGCATTTT.

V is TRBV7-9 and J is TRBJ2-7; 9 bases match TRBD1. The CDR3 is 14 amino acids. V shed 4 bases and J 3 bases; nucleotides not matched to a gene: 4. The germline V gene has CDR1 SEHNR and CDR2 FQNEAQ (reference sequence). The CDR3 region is CASSWTGAGYEQYF. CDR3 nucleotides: TGTGCCAGCAGCTGGACAGGGGCGGGCTACGAGCAGTACTTC.

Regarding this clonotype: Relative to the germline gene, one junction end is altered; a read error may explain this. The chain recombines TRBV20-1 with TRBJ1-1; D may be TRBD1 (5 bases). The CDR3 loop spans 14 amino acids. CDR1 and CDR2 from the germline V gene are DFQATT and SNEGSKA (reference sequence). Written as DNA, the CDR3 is TGCAGTGATGGCGGAATACAGGTCAACACTGAAGCCTTCTTT. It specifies CSDGGIQVNTEAFF.

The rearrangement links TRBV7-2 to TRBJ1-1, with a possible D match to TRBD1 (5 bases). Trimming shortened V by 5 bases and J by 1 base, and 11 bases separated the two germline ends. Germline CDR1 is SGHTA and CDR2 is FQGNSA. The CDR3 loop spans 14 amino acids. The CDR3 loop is CASSPSTGNTEAFF. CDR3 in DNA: TGTGCCAGCAGCCCGTCTACAGGGAACACTGAAGCTTTCTTT.

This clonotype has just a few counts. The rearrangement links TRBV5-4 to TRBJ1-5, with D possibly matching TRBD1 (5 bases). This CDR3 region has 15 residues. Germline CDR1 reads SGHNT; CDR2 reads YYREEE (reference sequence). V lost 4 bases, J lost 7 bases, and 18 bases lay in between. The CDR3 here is CASSPGPTGSQPQHF. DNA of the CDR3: TGTGCCAGCAGCCCTGGACCTACAGGTTCCCAGCCCCAGCATTTT. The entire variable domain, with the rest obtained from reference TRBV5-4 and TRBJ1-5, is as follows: ETGVTQSPTHLIKTRGQQVTLRCSSQSGHNTVSWYQQALGQGPQFIFQYYREEENGRGNFPPRFSGLQFPNYSSELNVNALELDDSALYLCASSPGPTGSQPQHFGDGTRLSIL.